This entry lists 25 T cell receptor beta chains sequenced from one sample in a study of control samples from healthy donors and cancer patients. Sequenced by immunoSEQ multiplex PCR; TCRdb stores in-frame clones only, minus some. The sample has about 120,000 clones, 70% to 90% seen once; the top ten hold almost 40%. The sequenced material came from blood. These receptors came from a man in his forties or fifties in good health.

In its sample, this clone was seen once. The chain uses TRBV4-3 and TRBJ1-4; TRBD1 agrees at 9 bases. CDR3 length equals 16 residues. V lost 1 base to trimming and J lost 8 bases; unmatched junction nucleotides: 8. Germline values: CDR1 LGHNA, CDR2 YSLEER. CDR3 sequence (DNA): TGCGCCAGCAGCCAAGCATGGGGACAGGGTGAAGAAAAACTGTTTTTT. Its translation: CASSQAWGQGEEKLFF.

The gene calls are TRBV11-1 and TRBJ2-2, with no clear D. The CDR3 covers 15 residues. CDR1 and CDR2 (germline): SGHAT, FQDESV (reference sequence). Trimming shortened V by 0 bases and J by 5 bases, and 10 bases separated the two germline ends. This chain's CDR3 is CASSLAGKVTGELFF. In DNA, the CDR3 is TGTGCCAGCAGCTTAGCAGGGAAGGTGACCGGGGAGCTGTTTTTT.

The rearrangement joins TRBV11-2 to TRBJ2-7, with D tentatively TRBD1 (6 bases). Germline assignment: CDR1 SGHAT and CDR2 FQNNGV. This CDR3 is 14 amino acids long. V was clipped by 5 bases and J by 1 base, with 12 bases between them. The CDR3 sequence is CASSPNRVSYEQYF. The CDR3 DNA reads as TGTGCCAGCAGCCCGAACAGGGTGTCCTACGAGCAGTACTTC.

The rearrangement uses TRBV6-5 and TRBJ2-2; 8 bases line up with TRBD1. The CDR3 extends over 14 amino acids. V lost 7 bases, J lost 8 bases, and 9 bases stayed unmatched. The germline gives CDR1 MNHEY, CDR2 SVGAGI. CDR3 sequence reads: CASKDRDWVGELFF. The CDR3 region has the DNA TGTGCCAGCAAGGACAGGGACTGGGTTGGGGAGCTGTTTTTT.

The V and J genes are TRBV11-2 and TRBJ1-1; 8 nucleotides line up with TRBD1. V lost 1 base to trimming and J lost 1 base; unmatched junction nucleotides: 2. The V gene's germline CDR1 is SGHAT and CDR2 FQNNGV. The length of the CDR3 is 15 residues. The DNA of the CDR3 is TGTGCCAGCAGCTTAGTAGGACAGGGGAACACTGAAGCTTTCTTT. Amino acid sequence: CASSLVGQGNTEAFF.

The genes are TRBV9 and TRBJ2-7; maybe TRBD2 (8 bases). The CDR3 is made up of 14 amino acids. V was trimmed by 3 bases and J by 2 bases, leaving 12 bases between them. Germline-derived CDR1 and CDR2 are SGDLS and YYNGEE. In DNA form, the CDR3 reads TGTGCCAGCAGCGCGGGGGGGACAGCCTACGAGCAGTACTTC. It specifies CASSAGGTAYEQYF.

The chain uses TRBV24-1 and TRBJ1-1; 9 nucleotides match TRBD1. Germline lookup yields CDR1 KGHDR and CDR2 SFDVKD. The ends lost 8 bases at V and 4 bases at J; junction bases unmatched: 7. The CDR3 loop spans 14 amino acids. CDR3 residues: CATTETGGFTEAFF. CDR3 sequence (DNA): TGTGCCACCACCGAAACAGGGGGCTTCACTGAAGCTTTCTTT.

The genes are TRBV5-6 and TRBJ2-7, with TRBD1 matching 9 bases. CDR1 is SGHDT, CDR2 YYEEEE, per germline. The J segment lost 2 bases and the V segment lost 3 bases, leaving 3 bases of the junction unmatched. CDR3 length equals 14 residues. Here the CDR3 reads CASSWRTGAYEQYF. For the CDR3, the DNA is TGTGCCAGCAGCTGGCGGACAGGGGCCTACGAGCAGTACTTC.

The chain has TRBV3-1 (or the pseudogene TRBV3-2) and TRBJ2-3; tentatively, D is TRBD1 or TRBD2 (6 bases each). This CDR3 is 17 amino acids long. V was clipped by 1 base and J by 4 bases, with 18 bases between them. Germline V gene lookup returns CDR1 LGHDT and CDR2 YNNKEL (reference sequence). The CDR3 here is CASSQVWRGVGADTQYF. CDR3 coding DNA: TGTGCCAGCAGCCAAGTCTGGAGGGGGGTAGGGGCAGATACGCAGTATTTT.

This clone was counted once. The chain recombines TRBV5-1 with TRBJ2-3; 10 bases agree with TRBD1. CDR1 SGHRS and CDR2 YFSETQ come from the germline V gene. The CDR3 totals 14 residues. The junction had 6 bases not matched to a gene; V was cut back by 7 bases and J by 4 bases. The CDR3 DNA reads as TGCGCCAGCCTCCTTGGGACAGGGGCAGATACGCAGTATTTT. It encodes CASLLGTGADTQYF. The whole variable domain, filled in from reference TRBV5-1 and TRBJ2-3, reads KAGVTQTPRYLIKTRGQQVTLSCSPISGHRSVSWYQQTPGQGLQFLFEYFSETQRNKGNFPGRFSGRQFSNSRSEMNVSTLELGDSALYLCASLLGTGADTQYFGPGTRLTVL.

The count of this clone is one. The rearrangement joins TRBV27 to TRBJ2-7; a possible D gene is TRBD1 (6 bases). V lost 5 bases to trimming and J lost 4 bases, with 12 bases between them. The CDR3 is made up of 13 amino acids. CDR1 is MNHEY, CDR2 SMNVEV, per germline (reference sequence). Here the CDR3 reads CASSQTGRYEQYF. The CDR3, as DNA: TGTGCCAGCAGTCAAACAGGGAGATACGAGCAGTACTTC.

V usage is TRBV4-3 and J usage is TRBJ1-1; D unclear. In germline, CDR1 is LGHNA, CDR2 YSLEER. V shed 1 base and J shed 6 bases, with 9 bases lying between them. The CDR3 contains 13 residues. The CDR3 is CASSQAFGAEAFF. The CDR3 DNA follows: TGCGCCAGCAGCCAAGCATTTGGCGCTGAAGCTTTCTTT.

The chain uses TRBV11-3 and TRBJ2-2; the D call may be TRBD1 or TRBD2 (5 bases each). Trimming left V 1 base short and J 0 bases short, with 9 bases between. Germline-derived CDR1 and CDR2 are SGHNT and YENEEA. The CDR3 has 16 amino acids. CDR3: CASSLVGPPNTGELFF. CDR3 coding DNA: TGTGCCAGCAGCTTAGTGGGACCGCCGAACACCGGGGAGCTGTTTTTT.

This chain joins TRBV2 and TRBJ2-6, with 9 bases lining up with TRBD1. The CDR3 covers 15 residues. Germline CDR1 reads SNHLY; CDR2 reads FYNNEI. J was trimmed by 2 bases and V by 6 bases; bases with no gene match: 2. CDR3 sequence reads: CASRRDRAGANVLTF. DNA of the CDR3: TGTGCCAGCAGGAGGGACAGGGCTGGGGCCAACGTCCTGACTTTC. The full variable domain, rest sourced from reference TRBV2 and TRBJ2-6, is EPEVTQTPSHQVTQMGQEVILRCVPISNHLYFYWYRQILGQKVEFLVSFYNNEISEKSEIFDDQFSVERPDGSNFTLKIRSTKLEDSAMYFCASRRDRAGANVLTFGAGSRLTVL.

This clone occurred once. V gene TRBV7-2 combines with J gene TRBJ2-7, with 8 bases that match TRBD2. CDR1 and CDR2 (germline): SGHTA, FQGNSA. The CDR3 extends over 17 amino acids. The V segment lost 1 base and the J segment 0 bases; nucleotides outside the gene matches: 8. The CDR3 loop reads CASSLGGSGASSYEQYF. Written as DNA, the CDR3 is TGTGCCAGCAGCTTAGGGGGTAGCGGGGCAAGCTCCTACGAGCAGTACTTC.

The rearrangement joins TRBV19 to TRBJ2-6; possible D gene TRBD1, 5 bases. V lost 5 bases to trimming and J lost 0 bases, with 11 bases between them. The CDR3 is made up of 16 amino acids. From germline, CDR1 is LNHDA and CDR2 SQIVND (reference sequence). CDR3 nucleotide sequence: TGTGCCAGTAGTTTCGGACAAGTCTCTGGGGCCAACGTCCTGACTTTC. Translating it yields CASSFGQVSGANVLTF.

The chain uses TRBV21-1 and TRBJ2-7; the table's TRBD1 call for D was not verified on the DNA. TRBV21-1 is recorded as a pseudogene. There are 14 residues in the CDR3. The CDR3 spells CASSIPGTAYEQYF. The CDR3 nucleotides read TGTGCCAGCAGCATCCCCGGGACAGCCTACGAGCAGTACTTC.

The V and J genes are TRBV19 and TRBJ2-3; D might be TRBD1 or TRBD2, each matching 5 bases. V shed 3 bases and J shed 2 bases, with 15 bases lying between them. Germline V gene lookup returns CDR1 LNHDA and CDR2 SQIVND (reference sequence). The CDR3 extends over 16 amino acids. The CDR3 spells CASSISRGSLTDTQYF. CDR3 coding DNA: TGTGCCAGTAGTATTTCACGGGGCAGTCTCACAGATACGCAGTATTTT.

This clone was picked up one time. V usage is TRBV5-1 and J usage is TRBJ1-2, with 8 bases identical to TRBD1. CDR1 is SGHRS, CDR2 YFSETQ, per germline. CDR3 length: 14 residues. The trim removed 4 bases at V and 8 bases at J, leaving 10 bases unmatched. The CDR3 region is CASSLLGQGEGYTF. CDR3 DNA: TGCGCCAGCAGCCTCCTTGGACAGGGTGAAGGCTACACCTTC.

CDR3 nucleotides: TGTGCCAGCAGCTCCACAGGCGGGGGCTACTACGAGCAGTACTTC. Protein sequence: CASSSTGGGYYEQYF. The J gene is TRBJ2-7, the V gene TRBV7-9, with D possibly TRBD2 on 7 matching bases. CDR1 SEHNR and CDR2 FQNEAQ come from the germline V gene (reference sequence). V gave up 4 bases and J gave up 3 bases, with 16 bases separating them. The CDR3 contains 15 residues. The complete variable domain, with remaining parts taken from reference TRBV7-9 and TRBJ2-7, reads DTGVSQNPRHKITKRGQNVTFRCDPISEHNRLYWYRQTLGQGPEFLTYFQNEAQLEKSRLLSDRFSAERPKGSFSTLEIQRTEQGDSAMYLCASSSTGGGYYEQYFGPGTRLTVT.

This clone was seen just once. V and J are TRBV5-1 and TRBJ2-7; D remains unclear. The ends were cut back, 4 bases at V and 0 bases at J, with 8 bases in the middle. This CDR3 is 13 amino acids long. The V gene's germline CDR1 is SGHRS and CDR2 YFSETQ. CDR3 nucleotide sequence: TGCGCCAGCAGCGTGACGGTCTCCTACGAGCAGTACTTC. It yields the protein CASSVTVSYEQYF.

This chain links TRBV27 with TRBJ2-1, with a possible D match to TRBD2 (6 bases). In germline, CDR1 is MNHEY, CDR2 SMNVEV (reference sequence). The CDR3 covers 12 residues. Trimming took off 9 bases at V and 5 bases at J, with 11 bases between the two ends. CDR3 DNA: TGTGCCAGTGGGGGGTTAAACAATGAGCAGTTCTTC. This gives the protein CASGGLNNEQFF.

The chain uses TRBV24-1 and TRBJ1-3; a weak D match, TRBD1 (5 bases). CDR1 and CDR2 from the germline V gene are KGHDR and SFDVKD. V gave up 5 bases and J gave up 2 bases, with 9 bases separating them. CDR3 length equals 14 residues. The CDR3 loop reads CATSGGGAGNTIYF. The CDR3 coding sequence is TGTGCCACCAGTGGGGGAGGGGCTGGAAACACCATATATTTT.

This clone was observed once. The genes are TRBV5-4 and TRBJ2-4; either TRBD1 or TRBD2 may fit D (6 bases each). The germline V and J ends were trimmed by 4 bases and 4 bases, with 18 bases remaining between them. There are 16 residues in the CDR3. The germline V gene encodes CDR1 SGHNT and CDR2 YYREEE (reference sequence). As DNA, the CDR3 is TGTGCCAGCAGCGGCGGGACACCCACGGGTAAAAACATTCAGTACTTC. This translates into CASSGGTPTGKNIQYF.

This clone has a handful of counts. This sequence joins TRBV27 and TRBJ1-6, with D unresolved. Trimming removed 3 bases from V and 5 bases from J, with 5 bases in between. Germline V gene data show CDR1 as MNHEY and CDR2 as SMNVEV (reference sequence). The CDR3 consists of 13 residues. The CDR3 nucleotides read TGTGCCAGCAGTTTGGATGATAATTCACCCCTCCACTTT. Translation: CASSLDDNSPLHF.